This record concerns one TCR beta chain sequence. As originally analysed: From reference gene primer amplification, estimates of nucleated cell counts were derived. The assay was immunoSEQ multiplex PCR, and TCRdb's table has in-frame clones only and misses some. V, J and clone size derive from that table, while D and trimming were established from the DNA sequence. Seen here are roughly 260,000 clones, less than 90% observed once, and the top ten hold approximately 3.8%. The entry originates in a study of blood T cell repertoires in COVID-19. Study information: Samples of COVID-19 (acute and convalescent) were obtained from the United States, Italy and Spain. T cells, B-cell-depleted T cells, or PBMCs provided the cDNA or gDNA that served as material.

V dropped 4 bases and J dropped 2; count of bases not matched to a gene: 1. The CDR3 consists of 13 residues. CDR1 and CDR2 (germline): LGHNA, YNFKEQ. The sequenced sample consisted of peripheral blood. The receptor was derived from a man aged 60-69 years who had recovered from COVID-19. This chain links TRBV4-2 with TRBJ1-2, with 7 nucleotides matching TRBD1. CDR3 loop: CASSLGQNYGYTF. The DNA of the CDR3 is TGTGCCAGCAGCCTGGGACAGAACTATGGCTACACCTTC.